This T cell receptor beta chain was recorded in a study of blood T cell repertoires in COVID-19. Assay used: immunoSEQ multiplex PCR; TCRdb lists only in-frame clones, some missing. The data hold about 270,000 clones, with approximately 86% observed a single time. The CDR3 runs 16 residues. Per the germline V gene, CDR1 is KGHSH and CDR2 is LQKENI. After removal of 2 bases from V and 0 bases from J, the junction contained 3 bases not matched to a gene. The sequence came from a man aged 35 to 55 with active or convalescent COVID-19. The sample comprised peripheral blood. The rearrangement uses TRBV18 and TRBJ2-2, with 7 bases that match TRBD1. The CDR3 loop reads CASSPSDRANTGELFF. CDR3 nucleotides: TGTGCCAGCTCACCATCCGACAGGGCGAACACCGGGGAGCTGTTTTTT. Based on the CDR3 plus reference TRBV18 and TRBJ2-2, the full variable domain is NAGVMQNPRHLVRRRGQEARLRCSPMKGHSHVYWYRQLPEEGLKFMVYLQKENIIDESGMPKERFSAEFPKEGPSILRIQQVVRGDSAAYFCASSPSDRANTGELFFGEGSRLTVL.